These 13 T cell receptor beta chains share one sample of origin, sequenced in a study of blood T cell repertoires in COVID-19. Here immunoSEQ multiplex PCR was the method, and the copy in TCRdb shows in-frame clones only, minus some. The sample carries 400,000 or so clones, around 91% recorded once. The material sequenced was PBMCs or T cells enriched from blood (not recorded which). These receptors all come from a man between 25 and 39 years old who had recovered from COVID-19.

The rearrangement joins TRBV7-9 to TRBJ2-4; no clear D gene. This CDR3 has 14 residues. Deletions cut 1 base from V and 9 bases from J, with 13 bases between. The V gene's germline CDR1 is SEHNR and CDR2 FQNEAQ (reference sequence). The CDR3 spells CASSLVSGLGIQYF. The CDR3 region has the DNA TGTGCCAGCAGCTTAGTATCGGGTCTGGGCATTCAGTACTTC.

Only one count was recorded for this clone. The J gene is TRBJ2-3, the V gene TRBV7-9; tentative D call: TRBD2 (6 bases). This CDR3 region has 13 residues. Germline loops: CDR1 SEHNR, CDR2 FQNEAQ (reference sequence). Deletions cut 11 bases from V and 1 base from J, with 13 bases between. Here the CDR3 DNA reads TGTGCCTTTAGTCCGGGGGGCACAGATACGCAGTATTTT. Its protein is CAFSPGGTDTQYF.

CDR3 sequence: CASSLKLAGGETQYF. The CDR3, as DNA: TGTGCCAGCAGTTTAAAACTAGCGGGAGGAGAGACCCAGTACTTC. J is TRBJ2-5 and V is TRBV27; 12 nucleotides line up with TRBD2. The CDR3 spans 15 residues. Germline V CDR1 and CDR2: MNHEY, SMNVEV (reference sequence). J lost 4 bases, V lost 2 bases, and 2 bases had no gene match.

The chain employs TRBV28 and TRBJ1-5; D might be TRBD1 (6 bases). With 5 bases removed from V and 0 bases from J, the gap between germline ends came to 11 bases. This CDR3 is built from 15 residues. CDR1 MDHEN and CDR2 SYDVKM come from the germline V gene. The CDR3 loop is CASSPQGTSNQPQHF. In DNA form, the CDR3 reads TGTGCCAGCAGTCCTCAGGGGACTAGCAATCAGCCCCAGCATTTT.

The V call is TRBV5-1, the J call TRBJ2-7, with 7 nucleotides matching TRBD1. The germline gives CDR1 SGHRS, CDR2 YFSETQ. The CDR3 contains 15 residues. V lost 0 bases and J lost 1; bases outside the gene matches: 4. CDR3 sequence reads: CASSLEGARSYEQYF. The DNA of the CDR3 is TGCGCCAGCAGCTTGGAGGGGGCTAGGTCCTACGAGCAGTACTTC.

This chain uses TRBV4-2 with TRBJ2-3; D perhaps matches TRBD1 (5 bases). This CDR3 is built from 14 residues. Trimming took off 5 bases at V and 2 bases at J, with 11 bases between the two ends. Germline V gives CDR1 LGHNA, CDR2 YNFKEQ. For the CDR3, the DNA is TGTGCCAGCAGCTTCCGCAGGGACACAGATACGCAGTATTTT. Amino acid sequence: CASSFRRDTDTQYF.

The rearrangement joins TRBV5-4 to TRBJ1-2; TRBD1 aligns across 9 bases. The CDR3 is 17 residues long. CDR1 SGHNT and CDR2 YYREEE come from the germline V gene (reference sequence). V gave up 4 bases and J gave up 4 bases; unmatched junction bases: 14. CDR3 loop: CASSLDGTGYFLYGYTF. CDR3 coding DNA: TGTGCCAGCAGCCTTGACGGGACAGGGTATTTTCTCTATGGCTACACCTTC.

This chain joins TRBV10-3 and TRBJ1-1; possible D gene TRBD1, 6 bases. Germline V CDR1 and CDR2: ENHRY, SYGVKD. Trimming stripped 5 bases from V and 0 bases from J, with 10 bases between. The CDR3 loop spans 14 amino acids. The CDR3 nucleotides are TGTGCCATCAGTCCAGGACAGTTGAACACTGAAGCTTTCTTT. It specifies CAISPGQLNTEAFF.

The V and J genes are TRBV7-2 and TRBJ2-1; tentatively, D is TRBD2 (5 bases). This CDR3 comprises 15 residues. The germline V and J ends were trimmed by 5 bases and 4 bases, with 15 bases remaining between them. Per the germline V gene, CDR1 is SGHTA and CDR2 is FQGNSA. CDR3 sequence: CASSLSPGDYNEQFF. CDR3 DNA sequence: TGTGCCAGCAGCCTCTCCCCCGGGGATTACAATGAGCAGTTCTTC.

The chain is built from TRBV18 and TRBJ2-7; TRBD1 aligns across 9 bases. With V trimmed by 2 bases and J by 4 bases, 6 bases remained unmatched. The CDR3 loop spans 15 amino acids. CDR1 KGHSH and CDR2 LQKENI come from the germline V gene. CDR3 sequence: CASSPGWDRAYEQYF. CDR3 DNA: TGTGCCAGCTCACCAGGCTGGGACAGGGCTTACGAGCAGTACTTC.

The gene calls are TRBV5-1 and TRBJ2-1, with D possibly matching TRBD1 (6 bases). Germline lookup yields CDR1 SGHRS and CDR2 YFSETQ. V shed 4 bases and J shed 0 bases, with 14 bases lying between them. The CDR3 loop spans 16 amino acids. The CDR3, as DNA: TGCGCCAGCAGCACAGGACAGCTCAGCTCCTACAATGAGCAGTTCTTC. Its protein product is CASSTGQLSSYNEQFF. The full variable domain, in which reference TRBV5-1 and TRBJ2-1 provide the parts outside the CDR3, is KAGVTQTPRYLIKTRGQQVTLSCSPISGHRSVSWYQQTPGQGLQFLFEYFSETQRNKGNFPGRFSGRQFSNSRSEMNVSTLELGDSALYLCASSTGQLSSYNEQFFGPGTRLTVL.

The V gene is TRBV5-1, the J gene TRBJ2-3; 7 positions agree with TRBD2. Germline values: CDR1 SGHRS, CDR2 YFSETQ. The J segment lost 1 base and the V segment lost 1 base, leaving 3 bases of the junction unmatched. The CDR3 sequence is 15 residues long. The CDR3 bases are TGCGCCAGCAGCTTGAACCTAGCGGGCACAGATACGCAGTATTTT. Translation gives CASSLNLAGTDTQYF.

The chain has TRBV29-1 and TRBJ1-2; D is possibly TRBD1 (6 bases). CDR1 and CDR2 from the germline V gene are SQVTM and ANQGSEA. Trimming took 4 bases from V and 5 from J, leaving 11 bases between them. The length of the CDR3 is 12 residues. CDR3 in DNA: TGCAGCGTTGGCGACAGGTTGTATGGCTACACCTTC. As protein: CSVGDRLYGYTF.